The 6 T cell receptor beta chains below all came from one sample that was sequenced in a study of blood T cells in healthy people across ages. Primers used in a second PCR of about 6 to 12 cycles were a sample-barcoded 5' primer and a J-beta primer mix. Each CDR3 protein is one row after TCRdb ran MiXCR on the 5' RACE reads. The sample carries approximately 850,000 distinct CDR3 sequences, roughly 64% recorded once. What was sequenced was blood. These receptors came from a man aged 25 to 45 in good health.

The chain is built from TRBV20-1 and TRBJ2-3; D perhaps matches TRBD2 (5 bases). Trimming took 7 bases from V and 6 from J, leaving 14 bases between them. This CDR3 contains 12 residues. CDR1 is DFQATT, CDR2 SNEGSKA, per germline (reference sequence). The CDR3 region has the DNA TGCAGTGTAGCGCTCTCCTACGATACGCAGTATTTT. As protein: CSVALSYDTQYF.

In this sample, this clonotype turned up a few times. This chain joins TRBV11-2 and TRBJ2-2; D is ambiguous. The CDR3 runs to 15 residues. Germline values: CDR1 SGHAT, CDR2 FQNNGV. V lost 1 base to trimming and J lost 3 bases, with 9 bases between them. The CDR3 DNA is TGTGCCAGCAGCTTAGGAGGCCCCTACACCGGGGAGCTGTTTTTT. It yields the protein CASSLGGPYTGELFF.

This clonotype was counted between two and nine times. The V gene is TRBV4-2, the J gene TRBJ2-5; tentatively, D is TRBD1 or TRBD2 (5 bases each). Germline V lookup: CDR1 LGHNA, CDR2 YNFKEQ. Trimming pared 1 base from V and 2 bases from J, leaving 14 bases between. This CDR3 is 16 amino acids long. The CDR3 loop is CASSQGSRGSQETQYF. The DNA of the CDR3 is TGTGCCAGCAGCCAAGGATCCCGGGGCAGTCAAGAGACCCAGTACTTC.

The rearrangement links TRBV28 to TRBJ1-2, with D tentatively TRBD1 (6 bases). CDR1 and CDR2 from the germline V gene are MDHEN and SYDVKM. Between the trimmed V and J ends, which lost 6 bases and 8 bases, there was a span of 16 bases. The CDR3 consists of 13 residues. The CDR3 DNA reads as TGTGCCAGCAGCACAGGGTCTTCAGCAGGCTACACCTTC. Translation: CASSTGSSAGYTF.

CDR3 sequence: CSAYRGLLNTEAFF. The CDR3 coding sequence is TGCAGCGCATACAGGGGGCTTCTGAACACTGAAGCTTTCTTT. The chain is built from TRBV29-1 and TRBJ1-1; 9 nucleotides agree with TRBD1. The V gene end was trimmed by 7 bases and the J gene end by 0 bases; junction bases not matched to a gene: 6. Germline values: CDR1 SQVTM, CDR2 ANQGSEA. The CDR3 is 14 amino acids.

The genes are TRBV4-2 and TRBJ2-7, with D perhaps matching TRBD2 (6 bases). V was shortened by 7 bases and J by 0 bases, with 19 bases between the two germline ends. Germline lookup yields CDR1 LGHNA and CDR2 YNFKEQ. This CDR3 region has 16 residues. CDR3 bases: TGTGCCAGCACCCCTGGGGCGGGATCTAGCTCCTACGAGCAGTACTTC. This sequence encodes CASTPGAGSSSYEQYF.